This passage covers 13 T cell receptor beta chains from one sample sequenced in a study of shared clonotypes between healthy human individuals. Naive CD8 cells lacked CD45RO and underwent positive selection for CCR7, leaving out terminally differentiated effector memory CD45RA+ cells. The assay was immunoSEQ multiplex PCR, and TCRdb's table has in-frame clones only and misses some. The table includes a few million clones, about 93% detected once. Sequenced sample: naive CD8+ T cells from PBMCs. The receptors were sampled from a young man in good health. Some clones in this sample may be carry-over from other donors' samples.

V gene TRBV10-3 combines with J gene TRBJ2-7, with 9 bases lining up with TRBD2. Unmatched junction bases numbered 7, after V lost 3 bases and J lost 4 bases. CDR1 is ENHRY and CDR2 is SYGVKD in the germline V gene. This CDR3 spans 15 amino acids. CDR3 in amino acids: CAISDSAGGSYEQYF. The CDR3 DNA reads as TGTGCCATCAGTGATTCAGCGGGAGGCTCATACGAGCAGTACTTC.

This rearrangement joins TRBV7-8 to TRBJ1-4, with 9 bases lining up with TRBD1. Trimming cost V 9 bases and J 6 bases; bases outside gene matches: 11. The CDR3 has 15 residues. The germline CDR1 and CDR2 sequences are SGHVS and FQNEAQ. The CDR3, as DNA: TGTGCCAGTACCCGACAGGGGGGCCTCTATGAAAAACTGTTTTTT. Protein sequence: CASTRQGGLYEKLFF.

The chain has TRBV7-9 and TRBJ2-1, with TRBD1 identical over 8 bases. J lost 5 bases, V lost 6 bases, and 9 bases had no gene match. Germline lookup yields CDR1 SEHNR and CDR2 FQNEAQ (reference sequence). The length of the CDR3 is 15 residues. The CDR3 DNA reads TGTGCCAGCAGGTTCCCGGGACAGGAAAACAATGAGCAGTTCTTC. Protein: CASRFPGQENNEQFF.

The chain couples TRBV4-1 to TRBJ1-6; weak D call: TRBD1 (6 bases). The germline CDR1 and CDR2 sequences are MGHRA and YSYEKL. The CDR3 loop spans 16 amino acids. With 0 bases removed from V and 3 bases from J, the gap between germline ends came to 9 bases. CDR3 DNA: TGCGCCAGCAGCCAAGAAGGACAGTTCTATAATTCACCCCTCCACTTT. The encoded protein is CASSQEGQFYNSPLHF.

The chain couples TRBV15 to TRBJ2-5; the D gene could be TRBD1 or TRBD2 (5 bases each). The V end lost 3 bases, the J end lost 10 bases, and 21 bases lay between the germline ends. CDR1 and CDR2 from the germline V gene are LNHNV and YYDKDF (reference sequence). The CDR3 totals 15 residues. CDR3 sequence (DNA): TGTGCCACCAGCAGGAACGGGGCCGCTCAGGGAAGCCAGTACTTC. Its translation: CATSRNGAAQGSQYF.

This rearrangement joins TRBV9 to TRBJ2-1; TRBD2 matches 12 bases. Germline V CDR1 and CDR2: SGDLS, YYNGEE. The J segment lost 5 bases and the V segment lost 1 base, leaving 7 bases of the junction unmatched. This CDR3 region has 17 residues. DNA of the CDR3: TGTGCCAGCAGCGTAACTGGGACTAGCGGGCTAGACAATGAGCAGTTCTTC. Translated: CASSVTGTSGLDNEQFF.

With regard to this clone: Other DNA sequences in the same sample also yield this CDR3. The rearrangement uses TRBV30 and TRBJ2-1; a possible D gene is TRBD2 (5 bases). The V gene's germline CDR1 is GTSNPN and CDR2 SVGIG (reference sequence). V was clipped by 3 bases and J by 4 bases, with 7 bases between them. The CDR3 has 12 residues. As DNA, the CDR3 is TGTGCCTGGAGCCCGGGGTACAATGAGCAGTTCTTC. This encodes CAWSPGYNEQFF.

The rearrangement joins TRBV15 to TRBJ2-2; unclear D gene. This CDR3 is built from 17 residues. V was pared by 3 bases and J by 8 bases, with 22 bases between. Germline V gene data show CDR1 as LNHNV and CDR2 as YYDKDF (reference sequence). Written as DNA, the CDR3 is TGTGCCACCAGCAGTGCTTATAAGGCGGAGTCCCTAGGGGAGCTGTTTTTT. Encoded protein: CATSSAYKAESLGELFF. Full variable domain (remainder filled in from reference TRBV15 and TRBJ2-2): DAMVIQNPRYQVTQFGKPVTLSCSQTLNHNVMYWYQQKSSQAPKLLFHYYDKDFNNEADTPDNFQSRRPNTSFCFLDIRSPGLGDTAMYLCATSSAYKAESLGELFFGEGSRLTVL.

The chain carries TRBV10-3 and TRBJ2-2; 9 bases fit TRBD2. The CDR3 is 17 residues long. From germline, CDR1 is ENHRY and CDR2 SYGVKD. Trimming took 3 bases from V and 4 from J; bases not matched to a gene: 9. CDR3 sequence reads: CAISDVSGSVGTGELFF. In nucleotides, the CDR3 is TGTGCCATCAGTGATGTTAGCGGGAGTGTCGGCACCGGGGAGCTGTTTTTT.

The chain is built from TRBV28 and TRBJ2-7; D remains ambiguous. Per the germline V gene, CDR1 is MDHEN and CDR2 is SYDVKM. V was clipped by 6 bases and J by 6 bases, with 9 bases between them. This CDR3 spans 11 amino acids. The CDR3 DNA is TGTGCCAGCAGGCGATTACTCGAGCAGTACTTC. Residues: CASRRLLEQYF.

The V gene is TRBV7-9, the J gene TRBJ2-2; 12 nucleotides line up with TRBD2. The CDR3 spans 16 residues. With 4 bases clipped from V and 7 bases from J, the junction kept 7 bases outside the gene matches. Germline loops: CDR1 SEHNR, CDR2 FQNEAQ (reference sequence). The CDR3 loop reads CASSSRLAGVIGELFF. CDR3 DNA sequence: TGTGCCAGCAGCTCAAGACTAGCGGGAGTTATCGGGGAGCTGTTTTTT.

The chain couples TRBV27 to TRBJ1-2, with D possibly being TRBD1 (6 bases). Trimming took off 8 bases at V and 5 bases at J, with 21 bases between the two ends. This CDR3 comprises 15 residues. Germline V gene lookup returns CDR1 MNHEY and CDR2 SMNVEV (reference sequence). The CDR3 region is CASRGGEGVLYGYTF. Here the CDR3 DNA reads TGTGCCAGCCGCGGGGGTGAGGGGGTGTTATATGGCTACACCTTC.

This chain links TRBV14 with TRBJ2-7; 7 bases match TRBD1. The CDR3 is made up of 15 amino acids. CDR1 and CDR2 (germline): SGHDN, FVKESK. With V trimmed by 1 base and J by 0 bases, 3 bases remained unmatched. CDR3 nucleotide sequence: TGTGCCAGCAGCCAAGCCAGGGGGAGCTCCTACGAGCAGTACTTC. The encoded protein is CASSQARGSSYEQYF.